This T cell receptor beta chain was recovered during a study of memory CD4+ T cells and cytomegalovirus serostatus. Sequencing used immunoSEQ multiplex PCR; TCRdb keeps in-frame clones, though not all of them. Among 75,000 to 95,000 clones listed, roughly 80% were seen once. Single viable CD3+CD4+CD8-CD45RO+ cells were sorted as the memory CD4+ T cells. CDR3 length equals 15 residues. Germline CDR1 MNHEY, CDR2 SMNVEV (reference sequence). Trimming took 0 bases from V and 3 from J, leaving 8 bases between them. The TCR sequence derives from an adult in good health and CMV-seronegative. The V and J genes are TRBV27 and TRBJ2-2; D not certain. The sequenced sample was memory CD4+ T cells from blood. CDR3: CASSLSDVYTGELFF. As DNA, the CDR3 is TGTGCCAGCAGTTTATCGGACGTGTACACCGGGGAGCTGTTTTTT.